This TCR beta chain stems from a study of early T cells in non-severe SARS-CoV-2 infection. This clonotype was seen repeatedly, ten times or more. The library protocol tagged individual cDNA molecules with unique molecular identifiers. MiXCR was run by TCRdb on the 5' RACE reads, yielding one entry per CDR3 protein. The sample comprises roughly 23,000 distinct CDR3 sequences, roughly 3.5% of which are singletons, and roughly 6% rests with the top ten. The TCR sequence derives from an adult who was a healthcare worker with PCR-confirmed SARS-CoV-2 infection or an uninfected control (not recorded which). Sequencing was done on a sample of whole blood.

Written as DNA, the CDR3 is TGTGCCAGCACCCCGACAAGGAACTATGGCTACACCTTC. As protein: CASTPTRNYGYTF. This rearrangement joins TRBV12-3 or TRBV12-4 to TRBJ1-2; D unclear. The V gene lost 7 bases and the J gene lost 2 bases, with 11 bases spanning the gap. This CDR3 is 13 amino acids long.